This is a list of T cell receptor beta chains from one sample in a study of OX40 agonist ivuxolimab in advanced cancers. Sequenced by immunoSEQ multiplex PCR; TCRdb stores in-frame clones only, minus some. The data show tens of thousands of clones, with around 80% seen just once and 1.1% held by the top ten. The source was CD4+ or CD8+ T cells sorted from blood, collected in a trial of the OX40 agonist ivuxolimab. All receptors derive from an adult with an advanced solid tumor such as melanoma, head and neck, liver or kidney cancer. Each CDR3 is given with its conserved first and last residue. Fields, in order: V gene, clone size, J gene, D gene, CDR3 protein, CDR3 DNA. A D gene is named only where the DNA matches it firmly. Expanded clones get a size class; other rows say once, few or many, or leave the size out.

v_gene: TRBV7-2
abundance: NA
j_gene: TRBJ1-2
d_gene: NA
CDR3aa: CASSLEWQGSGYTF
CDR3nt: TGTGCCAGCAGCTTAGAGTGGCAGGGAAGTGGCTACACCTTC

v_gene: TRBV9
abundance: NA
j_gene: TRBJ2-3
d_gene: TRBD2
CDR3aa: CASSVLAGTDTQYF
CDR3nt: TGTGCCAGCAGCGTACTAGCGGGGACAGATACGCAGTATTTT

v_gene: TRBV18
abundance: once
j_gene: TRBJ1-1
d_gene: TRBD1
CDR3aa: CASSPRTGDFPEAFF
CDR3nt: TGTGCCAGCTCACCAAGGACAGGGGACTTCCCTGAAGCTTTCTTT

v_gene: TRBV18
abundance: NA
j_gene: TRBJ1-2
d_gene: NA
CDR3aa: CASSPDRDGYTF
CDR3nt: TGTGCCAGCTCACCTGACAGAGATGGCTACACCTTC

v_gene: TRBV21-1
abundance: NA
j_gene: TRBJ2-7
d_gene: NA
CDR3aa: CASSKDARKYEQYF
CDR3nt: TGTGCCAGCAGCAAAGATGCCCGAAAGTACGAGCAGTACTTC

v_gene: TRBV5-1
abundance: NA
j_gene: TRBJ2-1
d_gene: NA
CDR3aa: CASMISNEQFF
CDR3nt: TGCGCCAGCATGATATCCAATGAGCAGTTCTTC

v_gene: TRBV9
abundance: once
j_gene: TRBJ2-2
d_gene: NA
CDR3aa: CASSVVSAANTGELFF
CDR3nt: TGTGCCAGCAGCGTAGTTAGCGCGGCGAACACCGGGGAGCTGTTTTTT

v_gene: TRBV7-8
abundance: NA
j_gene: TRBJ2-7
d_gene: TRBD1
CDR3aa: CASSLGRDRVQYEQYF
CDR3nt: TGTGCCAGCAGCTTAGGCCGGGACAGGGTTCAGTACGAGCAGTACTTC

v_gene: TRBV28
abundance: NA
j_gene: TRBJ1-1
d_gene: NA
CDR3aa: CASTDTLYTEAFF
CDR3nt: TGTGCCAGTACGGACACCTTATACACTGAAGCTTTCTTT

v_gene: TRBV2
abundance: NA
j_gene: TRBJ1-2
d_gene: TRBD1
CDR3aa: CASSSGQGGVYGYTF
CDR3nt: TGTGCCAGCTCCTCCGGACAGGGTGGGGTCTATGGCTACACCTTC

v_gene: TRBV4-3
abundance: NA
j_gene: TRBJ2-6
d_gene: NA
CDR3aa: CASSPGGWDSGANVLTF
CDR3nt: TGCGCCAGCAGCCCTGGGGGGTGGGACTCTGGGGCCAACGTCCTGACTTTC

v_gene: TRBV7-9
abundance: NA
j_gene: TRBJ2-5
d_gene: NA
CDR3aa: CASTLQETQYF
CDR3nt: TGTGCCAGCACCCTGCAAGAGACCCAGTACTTC

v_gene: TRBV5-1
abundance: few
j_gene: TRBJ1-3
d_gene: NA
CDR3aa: CASSWGDPGNTIYF
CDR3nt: TGCGCCAGCAGCTGGGGGGACCCCGGAAACACCATATATTTT

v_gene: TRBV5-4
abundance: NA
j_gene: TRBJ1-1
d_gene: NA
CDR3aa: CASSSTGRNTEAFF
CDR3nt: TGTGCCAGCAGCTCGACAGGCCGGAACACTGAAGCTTTCTTT

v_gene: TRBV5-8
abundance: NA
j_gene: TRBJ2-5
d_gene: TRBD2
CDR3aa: CASSGDYFETQYF
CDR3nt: TGTGCCAGCAGCGGGGACTATTTCGAGACCCAGTACTTC

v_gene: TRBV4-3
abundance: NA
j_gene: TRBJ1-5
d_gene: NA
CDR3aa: CASSQEVVGNQPQHF
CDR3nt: TGCGCCAGCAGCCAAGAGGTCGTAGGAAACCAGCCCCAGCATTTT

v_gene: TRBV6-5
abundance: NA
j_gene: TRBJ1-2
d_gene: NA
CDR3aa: CASSSAASYGYTF
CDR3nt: TGTGCCAGCAGTTCTGCAGCAAGCTATGGCTACACCTTC

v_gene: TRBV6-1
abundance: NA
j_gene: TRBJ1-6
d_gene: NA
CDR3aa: CASRQGAENNSPLHF
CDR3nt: TGTGCCAGCAGACAAGGGGCAGAAAATAATTCACCCCTCCACTTT

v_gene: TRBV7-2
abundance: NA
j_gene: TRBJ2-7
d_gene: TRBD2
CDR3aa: CASSLVLAGGHEQYF
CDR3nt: TGTGCCAGCAGCTTAGTCCTAGCGGGGGGCCACGAGCAGTACTTC

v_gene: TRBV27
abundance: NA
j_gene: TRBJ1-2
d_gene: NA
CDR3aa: CASTPSGGNYGYTF
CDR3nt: TGTGCCAGCACCCCTTCGGGGGGTAACTATGGCTACACCTTC

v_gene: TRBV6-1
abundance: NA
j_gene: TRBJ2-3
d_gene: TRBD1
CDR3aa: CASTEGGTGGDTQYF
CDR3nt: TGTGCCAGCACCGAAGGTGGGACAGGAGGGGATACGCAGTATTTT

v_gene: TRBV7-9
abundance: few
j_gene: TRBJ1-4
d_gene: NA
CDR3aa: CASSRGTDNEKLFF
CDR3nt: TGTGCCAGCAGCCGCGGCACAGATAATGAAAAACTGTTTTTT

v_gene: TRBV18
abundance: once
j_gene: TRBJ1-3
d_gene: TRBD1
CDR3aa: CASSPFRPGQGYLSGNTIYF
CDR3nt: TGTGCCAGCTCACCTTTCCGACCGGGACAGGGGTACCTCTCTGGAAACACCATATATTTT

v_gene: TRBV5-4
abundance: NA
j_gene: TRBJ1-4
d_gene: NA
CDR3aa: CASSLEGVNEKLFF
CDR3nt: TGTGCCAGCAGCTTGGAGGGGGTAAATGAAAAACTGTTTTTT

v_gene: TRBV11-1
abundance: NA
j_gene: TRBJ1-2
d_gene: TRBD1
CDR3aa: CASSLSGTAYGYTF
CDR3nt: TGTGCCAGCAGCTTATCCGGGACAGCATATGGCTACACCTTC

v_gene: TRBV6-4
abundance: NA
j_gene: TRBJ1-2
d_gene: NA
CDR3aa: CASSDGTKNYGYTF
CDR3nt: TGTGCCAGCAGTGACGGGACAAAGAACTATGGCTACACCTTC

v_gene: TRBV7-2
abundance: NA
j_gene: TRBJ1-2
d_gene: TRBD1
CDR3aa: CASSLVAGQGDYGYTF
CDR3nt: TGTGCCAGCAGCTTAGTTGCGGGACAGGGTGACTATGGCTACACCTTC

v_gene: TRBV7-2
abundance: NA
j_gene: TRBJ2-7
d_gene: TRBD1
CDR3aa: CASSLGTGSTYEQYF
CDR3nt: TGTGCCAGCAGCCTAGGGACAGGGTCAACCTACGAGCAGTACTTC

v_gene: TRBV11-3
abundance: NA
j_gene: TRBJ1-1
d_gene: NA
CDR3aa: CASSLEENTEAFF
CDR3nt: TGTGCCAGCAGCTTAGAGGAGAACACTGAAGCTTTCTTT

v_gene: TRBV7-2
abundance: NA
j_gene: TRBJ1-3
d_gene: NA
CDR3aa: CASSLAMVDSGNTIYF
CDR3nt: TGTGCCAGCAGCTTAGCCATGGTCGACTCTGGAAACACCATATATTTT

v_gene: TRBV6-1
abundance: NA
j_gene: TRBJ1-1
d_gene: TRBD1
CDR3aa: CASREGQGNTEAFF
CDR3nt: TGTGCCAGCAGGGAGGGACAGGGAAACACTGAAGCTTTCTTT

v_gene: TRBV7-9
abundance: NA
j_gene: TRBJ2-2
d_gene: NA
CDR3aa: CASSAEGLGGELFF
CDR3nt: TGTGCCAGCAGCGCTGAAGGACTTGGGGGGGAGCTGTTTTTT

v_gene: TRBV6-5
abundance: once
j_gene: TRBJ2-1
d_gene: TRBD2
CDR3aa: CASSYVAGFYNEQFF
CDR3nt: TGTGCCAGCAGTTACGTAGCGGGCTTCTACAATGAGCAGTTCTTC